This T cell receptor (beta chain) was found in a study of CXCR3-negative and CXCR3-positive naive CD8 T cells. Germline V gives CDR1 LGHNA, CDR2 YSLEER. This CDR3 has 15 residues. 5' RACE that incorporated UMI labels was used to prepare the TRB cDNA libraries. From its re-call of the 5' RACE reads, TCRdb lists each CDR3 protein once, without DNA. Its table records over 45,000 distinct CDR3 sequences. The chain couples TRBV4-3 to TRBJ1-1; absent DNA, TCRdb's TRBD1 call cannot be checked. Sequencing was carried out using naive CXCR3- CD8+ T cells from blood. Subset defined: CD45RO-CCR7+CD27+CD95- naive CD8+ T cells lacking CXCR3 (TNR3-). The source is a human donor in good health. Some clones in this sample may be carry-over from other donors' samples. The CDR3 loop reads CASSQDRAGYSEAFF.